A single sample is the source of the 32 T cell receptor beta chains below, sequenced in a study of cytomegalovirus exposure and HLA in healthy donors. PCR was performed using 60 Vbeta and 13 Jbeta primers. Profiled with immunoSEQ multiplex PCR; TCRdb holds only in-frame clones, not every one. The sample carries under 250,000 clones, about 78% recorded once. Source material: PBMCs. Source of these receptors: a male donor in good health and CMV-seronegative.

The gene calls are TRBV5-1 and TRBJ2-2; 10 bases are shared with TRBD1. Germline assignment: CDR1 SGHRS and CDR2 YFSETQ. The CDR3 is 16 residues long. Germline trimming cut 4 bases from V and 2 bases from J; bases unmatched to any gene: 5. CDR3 nucleotide sequence: TGCGCCAGCAGCAGTGGGGACAGGGGAAACACCGGGGAGCTGTTTTTT. This translates into CASSSGDRGNTGELFF.

The CDR3 coding sequence is TGTGCCAGCAGCCCTATACAGGGTCCCTTTGATGGCTACACCTTC. Amino acids: CASSPIQGPFDGYTF. V is TRBV7-9 and J is TRBJ1-2; possible D gene TRBD1, 6 bases. The CDR3 runs to 15 residues. Per the germline V gene, CDR1 is SEHNR and CDR2 is FQNEAQ (reference sequence). Trimming removed 5 bases from V and 6 bases from J, with 19 bases in between. The variable domain in full, with the rest retrieved from reference TRBV7-9 and TRBJ1-2, is DTGVSQNPRHKITKRGQNVTFRCDPISEHNRLYWYRQTLGQGPEFLTYFQNEAQLEKSRLLSDRFSAERPKGSFSTLEIQRTEQGDSAMYLCASSPIQGPFDGYTFGSGTRLTVV.

This rearrangement joins TRBV5-1 to TRBJ2-3; 8 bases are shared with TRBD1. V gave up 4 bases and J gave up 3 bases; unmatched junction bases: 10. The CDR3 is 16 residues long. CDR1 and CDR2 from the germline V gene are SGHRS and YFSETQ. The CDR3 region is CASSRERQGRTDTQYF. CDR3 DNA sequence: TGCGCCAGCAGCCGAGAAAGACAGGGGCGAACAGATACGCAGTATTTT.

In regard to this clone: The germline gene is not matched at one end of the junction; a read error may be the cause. The chain employs TRBV7-9 and TRBJ2-5; 14 bases agree with TRBD2. Germline CDR1 is SEHNR and CDR2 is FQNEAQ (reference sequence). The length of the CDR3 is 16 residues. The CDR3 reads CSSSLPGLAGVETQYF. The CDR3 bases are TGTTCCAGCAGCCTTCCGGGACTAGCGGGAGTAGAGACCCAGTACTTC.

This rearrangement joins TRBV28 to TRBJ1-3, with a tentative D call TRBD1 (5 bases). V was trimmed by 6 bases and J by 7 bases, leaving 19 bases between them. The CDR3 is 15 amino acids. Looked up from germline, CDR1 is MDHEN and CDR2 is SYDVKM. CDR3 DNA: TGTGCCAGCAGCGTCCTGGGCTCGTCAGGGAACACCATATATTTT. Translating gives CASSVLGSSGNTIYF.

The chain recombines TRBV19 with TRBJ1-2; D gene uncertain. The CDR3 is made up of 13 amino acids. Germline CDR1 is LNHDA and CDR2 is SQIVND (reference sequence). Between the trimmed V and J ends, which lost 3 bases and 3 bases, there was a span of 8 bases. CDR3 in DNA: TGTGCCAGTAGTATGTTGGCGGACTATGGCTACACCTTC. It translates to CASSMLADYGYTF.

This clone has just a few counts. This chain uses TRBV29-1 with TRBJ1-1; 7 bases align to TRBD1. Germline trimming cut 5 bases from V and 3 bases from J; bases unmatched to any gene: 0. The CDR3 runs to 11 residues. Per germline, CDR1 SQVTM and CDR2 ANQGSEA. CDR3 in DNA: TGCAGCGTTAGGGGGCACACTGAAGCTTTCTTT. Residues: CSVRGHTEAFF.

This clone appeared once. The rearrangement links TRBV5-1 to TRBJ2-5, with 7 bases matching TRBD2. The CDR3 runs to 14 residues. Germline loops: CDR1 SGHRS, CDR2 YFSETQ. Trimming cost V 1 base and J 2 bases; bases outside gene matches: 2. CDR3 in amino acids: CASSLPSGQETQYF. In DNA form, the CDR3 reads TGCGCCAGCAGCTTGCCTAGCGGACAAGAGACCCAGTACTTC.

The chain couples TRBV6-1 to TRBJ2-7; perhaps TRBD2 as D (6 bases). Trimming stripped 3 bases from V and 4 bases from J, with 13 bases between. CDR3 length: 14 residues. The V gene's germline CDR1 is MNHNS and CDR2 SASEGT. As DNA, the CDR3 is TGTGCCAGCAGTGACTCGGGACTGACTTACGAGCAGTACTTC. Its translation is CASSDSGLTYEQYF.

The chain couples TRBV11-2 to TRBJ1-1, with D unresolved. This CDR3 has 14 amino acids. Trimming shortened V by 1 base and J by 3 bases, and 9 bases separated the two germline ends. The germline CDR1 and CDR2 sequences are SGHAT and FQNNGV. The CDR3 loop reads CASSLVSSDTEAFF. CDR3 DNA sequence: TGTGCCAGCAGCTTAGTCTCTAGTGACACTGAAGCTTTCTTT.

This clone came up once. The chain carries TRBV7-9 and TRBJ1-5; D might be TRBD1 (5 bases). Germline-derived CDR1 and CDR2 are SEHNR and FQNEAQ (reference sequence). The CDR3 extends over 16 amino acids. The ends were cut back, 6 bases at V and 0 bases at J, with 15 bases in the middle. The CDR3 DNA is TGTGCCAGCAGTCAGACATTTAGGGGTAGCAATCAGCCCCAGCATTTT. Residues: CASSQTFRGSNQPQHF.

This chain joins TRBV19 and TRBJ2-5, with D possibly being TRBD2 (5 bases). This CDR3 has 14 residues. V was shortened by 5 bases and J by 5 bases, with 15 bases between the two germline ends. CDR1 is LNHDA and CDR2 is SQIVND in the germline V gene (reference sequence). The CDR3 reads CASSASRGRETQYF. CDR3 coding DNA: TGTGCCAGTAGTGCAAGTCGGGGTAGGGAGACCCAGTACTTC.

This chain uses TRBV11-3 with TRBJ2-2; D may be TRBD1 (6 bases). Looked up from germline, CDR1 is SGHNT and CDR2 is YENEEA. V was clipped by 1 base and J by 1 base, with 16 bases between them. The CDR3 length is 18 residues. DNA of the CDR3: TGTGCCAGCAGCTTAGGAACTTGGACAGAGATGAACACCGGGGAGCTGTTTTTT. Residues: CASSLGTWTEMNTGELFF.

V usage is TRBV29-1 and J usage is TRBJ2-7; 9 bases line up with TRBD1. V lost 8 bases to trimming and J lost 6 bases; unmatched junction nucleotides: 8. This CDR3 is built from 12 residues. Germline CDR1 and CDR2: SQVTM and ANQGSEA. CDR3 amino acids: CSFSGQGSEQYF. CDR3 in DNA: TGCAGCTTCTCGGGACAGGGCAGCGAGCAGTACTTC.

This clone was seen only once. J is TRBJ2-1 and V is TRBV9, with TRBD2 matching over 9 bases. V was pared by 4 bases and J by 7 bases, with 9 bases of the junction left unmatched. The CDR3 contains 15 residues. CDR1 and CDR2 from the germline V gene are SGDLS and YYNGEE. Written as DNA, the CDR3 is TGTGCCAGCAGCAATTTAGCGGGAGTCTCTAATGAGCAGTTCTTC. Translated, it gives CASSNLAGVSNEQFF.

The chain has TRBV25-1 and TRBJ2-5, with D tentatively TRBD2 (7 bases). V was trimmed by 3 bases and J by 4 bases, leaving 12 bases between them. The CDR3 covers 14 residues. CDR1 is MGHDK, CDR2 SYGVNS, per germline. CDR3 bases: TGTGCCAGCAGTGAGGGGGGGGGCTCAGAGACCCAGTACTTC. Its protein is CASSEGGGSETQYF.

This clone was observed once. The genes are TRBV2 and TRBJ2-7, with 13 bases that match TRBD2. Losses at the gene ends were 8 bases for V and 0 bases for J; bases not matched to a gene: 7. The CDR3 totals 16 residues. Per germline, CDR1 SNHLY and CDR2 FYNNEI. The CDR3 here is CASLERTSGGSYEQYF. CDR3 in DNA: TGTGCCAGCCTTGAGAGGACTAGCGGGGGCTCCTACGAGCAGTACTTC.

The J gene is TRBJ1-4, the V gene TRBV6-6; no firm D call. Germline CDR1 and CDR2: MNHNY and SVGAGI (reference sequence). V was trimmed by 10 bases and J by 7 bases, leaving 13 bases between them. The CDR3 length is 12 residues. The chain's CDR3 is CATQRAGEKLFF. The CDR3 nucleotides read TGTGCCACCCAGCGGGCTGGTGAAAAACTGTTTTTT.

J is TRBJ2-7 and V is TRBV9; 8 nucleotides line up with TRBD2. The CDR3 length is 14 residues. CDR1 is SGDLS, CDR2 YYNGEE, per germline. V gave up 2 bases and J gave up 6 bases; unmatched junction bases: 7. The CDR3 region has the DNA TGTGCCAGCAGCGTCGGAGCGGGAGCGGTCGAGCAGTACTTC. This translates into CASSVGAGAVEQYF.

This sequence joins TRBV5-1 and TRBJ2-5; the D gene is possibly TRBD2 (6 bases). The germline V and J ends were trimmed by 0 bases and 4 bases, with 10 bases remaining between them. The germline V gene has CDR1 SGHRS and CDR2 YFSETQ. This CDR3 has 14 amino acids. CDR3 nucleotides: TGCGCCAGCAGCTTGGGGACTACCCTAGAGACCCAGTACTTC. It yields the protein CASSLGTTLETQYF.

This clone was recorded a few times. The chain employs TRBV7-2 and TRBJ2-7; possible D gene TRBD1, 6 bases. Germline CDR1 is SGHTA and CDR2 is FQGNSA. V shed 1 base and J shed 1 base, with 20 bases lying between them. The length of the CDR3 is 18 residues. This chain's CDR3 is CASSLVVARQGTSYEQYF. The CDR3 nucleotides read TGTGCCAGCAGCTTAGTAGTGGCGAGGCAGGGGACATCCTACGAGCAGTACTTC.

The chain is built from TRBV9 and TRBJ2-1; TRBD1 matches 9 bases. Germline-derived CDR1 and CDR2 are SGDLS and YYNGEE. The CDR3 has 16 amino acids. V lost 2 bases, J lost 4 bases, and 7 bases stayed unmatched. The CDR3: CASSVGAGTGYNEQFF. CDR3 bases: TGTGCCAGCAGCGTTGGGGCCGGGACAGGGTACAATGAGCAGTTCTTC.

This clone was counted only a few times. CDR3 DNA: TGTGCCAGCAGCTTGAGTCGGGGTGTTTCCTACGAGCAGTACTTC. It is translated as CASSLSRGVSYEQYF. This chain joins TRBV11-3 and TRBJ2-7; D might be TRBD2 (5 bases). With 3 bases removed from V and 1 base from J, the gap between germline ends came to 13 bases. The CDR3 consists of 15 residues. The germline gives CDR1 SGHNT, CDR2 YENEEA.

This clone was counted between two and nine times. This chain uses TRBV7-2 with TRBJ1-2; the D gene is possibly TRBD1 (6 bases). V was trimmed by 5 bases and J by 2 bases, leaving 12 bases between them. The CDR3 contains 14 residues. CDR1 is SGHTA, CDR2 FQGNSA, per germline. The CDR3 here is CASSRDTGNYGYTF. The DNA for the CDR3 is TGTGCCAGCAGCCGGGACACTGGGAACTATGGCTACACCTTC.

A note on this clone: At the DNA level, this CDR3 is encoded by other sequences in the same sample as well. The V gene is TRBV29-1, the J gene TRBJ2-7; 7 bases are a match to TRBD2. This CDR3 has 12 amino acids. Trimming removed 4 bases from V and 1 base from J; junction bases left unmatched: 1. In germline, CDR1 is SQVTM, CDR2 ANQGSEA. CDR3 sequence (DNA): TGCAGCGTTGTCGGGGGGTCCTACGAGCAGTACTTC. Translated: CSVVGGSYEQYF.

The V gene is TRBV9, the J gene TRBJ2-2; 15 bases line up with TRBD2. Trimming took 4 bases from V and 3 from J; bases not matched to a gene: 4. The CDR3 length is 17 residues. CDR1 is SGDLS, CDR2 YYNGEE, per germline. CDR3: CASSSGLAGGHTGELFF. The CDR3 DNA reads TGTGCCAGCAGCTCAGGACTAGCGGGAGGGCACACCGGGGAGCTGTTTTTT.

The rearrangement joins TRBV28 to TRBJ2-1, with D unclear. Per the germline V gene, CDR1 is MDHEN and CDR2 is SYDVKM. Trimming cost V 3 bases and J 10 bases, with 10 bases left between them. The CDR3 consists of 12 residues. CDR3 sequence: CASSFPGGEQFF. The CDR3 coding sequence is TGTGCCAGCAGTTTCCCAGGTGGCGAGCAGTTCTTC. Together with reference TRBV28 and TRBJ2-1, the CDR3 gives the full variable domain: DVKVTQSSRYLVKRTGEKVFLECVQDMDHENMFWYRQDPGLGLRLIYFSYDVKMKEKGDIPEGYSVSREKKERFSLILESASTNQTSMYLCASSFPGGEQFFGPGTRLTVL.

This clone was found once. The genes are TRBV28 and TRBJ1-1; 9 bases map to TRBD1. The CDR3 loop spans 15 amino acids. CDR1 MDHEN and CDR2 SYDVKM come from the germline V gene. The J segment lost 6 bases and the V segment lost 6 bases, leaving 11 bases of the junction unmatched. This chain's CDR3 is CASRPSGTGRPEAFF. The CDR3 DNA follows: TGTGCCAGCAGGCCCTCCGGGACAGGGCGCCCTGAAGCTTTCTTT.

The chain joins TRBV5-1 to TRBJ2-1, with D maybe TRBD1 (5 bases). V was shortened by 4 bases and J by 3 bases, with 8 bases between the two germline ends. Germline-derived CDR1 and CDR2 are SGHRS and YFSETQ. The CDR3 has 13 residues. Written as DNA, the CDR3 is TGCGCCAGCAGCACAGGACGCTACAATGAGCAGTTCTTC. Translating gives CASSTGRYNEQFF.

The rearrangement joins TRBV28 to TRBJ1-1, with TRBD1 as a possible D gene (5 bases). CDR3 length: 14 residues. Germline V gives CDR1 MDHEN, CDR2 SYDVKM. Trimming cost V 5 bases and J 5 bases, with 15 bases left between them. CDR3 residues: CASSPGSLGTEAFF. For the CDR3, the DNA is TGTGCCAGCAGTCCAGGGTCCCTAGGAACTGAAGCTTTCTTT.

This chain connects TRBV6-5 to TRBJ2-7; 7 bases fit TRBD1. Per the germline V gene, CDR1 is MNHEY and CDR2 is SVGAGI. The CDR3 has 15 amino acids. The ends lost 7 bases at V and 5 bases at J; junction bases unmatched: 14. CDR3 sequence (DNA): TGTGCCAGCACCAAATCGACAGGGAGTGGCCACGAGCAGTACTTC. This gives the protein CASTKSTGSGHEQYF.

This clone was seen only a few times. The chain is built from TRBV7-6 and TRBJ2-2; TRBD1 matches at 8 bases. Germline lookup yields CDR1 SGHVS and CDR2 FNYEAQ. The CDR3 loop spans 19 amino acids. V shed 5 bases and J 2 bases; nucleotides not matched to a gene: 16. CDR3 loop: CASSALRPATGVNTGELFF. The CDR3 DNA reads TGTGCCAGCAGCGCACTACGACCTGCGACAGGGGTAAACACCGGGGAGCTGTTTTTT.